Below are 16 T cell receptor beta chains sequenced from a single sample in a study of cytomegalovirus exposure and HLA in healthy donors. PCR amplification relied on 60 Vbeta primers (plus 13 Jbeta primers). The data were produced by immunoSEQ multiplex PCR, yet TCRdb's version contains in-frame clones alone and is incomplete. This repertoire shows roughly 100,000 clones, approximately 79% found once; its top ten account for roughly 6.9%. Material: PBMCs. These receptors were obtained from a man aged 25-45 years in good health and CMV-seropositive.

The chain recombines TRBV6-1 with TRBJ2-4, with D maybe TRBD2 (6 bases). The CDR3 totals 15 residues. The germline V gene has CDR1 MNHNS and CDR2 SASEGT. The V and J ends lost 7 bases and 4 bases respectively, with 17 bases between them. In nucleotides, the CDR3 is TGTGCCAGCACCTTTGGGGGGACGGGGAAAAACATTCAGTACTTC. Translated: CASTFGGTGKNIQYF.

This sequence joins TRBV5-1 and TRBJ2-2; tentative D call: TRBD2 (7 bases). V was shortened by 1 base and J by 5 bases, with 12 bases between the two germline ends. The CDR3 contains 15 residues. CDR1 and CDR2 from the germline V gene are SGHRS and YFSETQ. CDR3 DNA sequence: TGCGCCAGCAGCTTGTCCGCGGGGGCAACCGGGGAGCTGTTTTTT. This translates into CASSLSAGATGELFF.

Only one count was recorded for this clone. The chain combines TRBV10-3 with TRBJ1-2, with D tentatively TRBD1 (5 bases). Looked up from germline, CDR1 is ENHRY and CDR2 is SYGVKD. The CDR3 loop spans 14 amino acids. Trimming shortened V by 2 bases and J by 6 bases, and 13 bases separated the two germline ends. CDR3 protein: CAISEPTGGDGYTF. The CDR3 nucleotides read TGTGCCATCAGTGAGCCGACGGGGGGTGATGGCTACACCTTC.

V is TRBV19 and J is TRBJ2-1; D gene unclear. The CDR3 is 11 amino acids. V shed 7 bases and J shed 3 bases, with 4 bases lying between them. Germline lookup yields CDR1 LNHDA and CDR2 SQIVND (reference sequence). The CDR3 coding sequence is TGTGCCAGTACAGTCTACAATGAGCAGTTCTTC. This sequence encodes CASTVYNEQFF.

The V and J genes are TRBV7-3 and TRBJ2-4, with D maybe TRBD1 (5 bases). In germline, CDR1 is SGHTA, CDR2 FQGTGA. V was trimmed by 5 bases and J by 1 base, leaving 24 bases between them. The CDR3 is made up of 19 amino acids. The CDR3 region is CASSQTWGLAAWAKNIQYF. The CDR3 bases are TGTGCCAGCAGCCAAACCTGGGGCCTGGCGGCGTGGGCCAAAAACATTCAGTACTTC.

The chain employs TRBV2 and TRBJ2-3, with D perhaps TRBD2 (6 bases). CDR1 and CDR2 (germline): SNHLY, FYNNEI. V was pared by 6 bases and J by 1 base, with 14 bases between. The CDR3 length is 15 residues. CDR3 nucleotide sequence: TGTGCCAGCAGGACGGGGGATTCAGGCACAGATACGCAGTATTTT. Its translation: CASRTGDSGTDTQYF. Full variable domain (outside the CDR3, taken from reference TRBV2 and TRBJ2-3): EPEVTQTPSHQVTQMGQEVILRCVPISNHLYFYWYRQILGQKVEFLVSFYNNEISEKSEIFDDQFSVERPDGSNFTLKIRSTKLEDSAMYFCASRTGDSGTDTQYFGPGTRLTVL.

The sample holds one count of this clone. This chain connects TRBV6-5 to TRBJ2-1, with D hard to call. Trimming shortened V by 5 bases and J by 7 bases, and 15 bases separated the two germline ends. The CDR3 has 14 residues. The germline CDR1 and CDR2 sequences are MNHEY and SVGAGI. The CDR3 loop reads CASSDGSYGNEQFF. The DNA for the CDR3 is TGTGCCAGCAGTGATGGATCCTACGGGAATGAGCAGTTCTTC.

The chain is built from TRBV6-5 and TRBJ2-5; 8 bases line up with TRBD1. CDR1 MNHEY and CDR2 SVGAGI come from the germline V gene. V shed 4 bases, J shed 3 bases, and the junction held 7 bases outside the gene matches. This CDR3 is 15 amino acids long. Written as DNA, the CDR3 is TGTGCCAGCAGTTCTCTACAGGGGGAGAAAGAGACCCAGTACTTC. Its protein product is CASSSLQGEKETQYF.

The V call is TRBV5-1, the J call TRBJ1-5, with 10 bases that match TRBD1. This CDR3 is built from 17 residues. V shed 3 bases, J shed 2 bases, and the junction held 8 bases outside the gene matches. The germline gives CDR1 SGHRS, CDR2 YFSETQ. The CDR3 protein is CASSYYPGTGGNQPQHF. The CDR3 nucleotides are TGCGCCAGCAGCTACTACCCCGGGACAGGGGGCAATCAGCCCCAGCATTTT.

As concerns this clone: Relative to the germline gene, one junction end is altered; a read error may explain this. This sequence joins TRBV7-7 and TRBJ2-7; perhaps TRBD2 as D (6 bases). The CDR3 covers 14 residues. The germline CDR1 and CDR2 sequences are SSHAT and FNYEAQ (reference sequence). The CDR3 loop reads CASSWETRTYEQYF. The CDR3 DNA reads as TGTGCTAGCAGTTGGGAGACTAGGACCTACGAGCAGTACTTC.

The chain links TRBV5-4 to TRBJ2-5; 7 positions match TRBD2. The germline V gene encodes CDR1 SGHNT and CDR2 YYREEE (reference sequence). V shed 2 bases and J 4 bases; nucleotides not matched to a gene: 5. The CDR3 covers 14 residues. CDR3 sequence (DNA): TGTGCCAGCAGCTTTCCTAGCGGTGGAGAGACCCAGTACTTC. Its translation is CASSFPSGGETQYF.

The V and J genes are TRBV28 and TRBJ2-3; 10 nucleotides align to TRBD2. With 4 bases clipped from V and 0 bases from J, the junction kept 1 base outside the gene matches. The CDR3 sequence is 15 residues long. Per germline, CDR1 MDHEN and CDR2 SYDVKM. CDR3 nucleotide sequence: TGTGCCAGCAGTTCTAGCGGGGGAAGCACAGATACGCAGTATTTT. This translates into CASSSSGGSTDTQYF.

V gene TRBV7-3 combines with J gene TRBJ1-2, with D possibly matching TRBD1 (5 bases). Germline CDR1 SGHTA, CDR2 FQGTGA. Trimming pared 0 bases from V and 4 bases from J, leaving 15 bases between. CDR3 length equals 16 residues. The CDR3 region has the DNA TGTGCCAGCAGCTTAACGGCGACTGACAGCAGCTATGGCTACACCTTC. Its translation: CASSLTATDSSYGYTF.

By frequency in the sample, this clone is medium-sized (0.01 to 0.1%). The V call is TRBV5-1, the J call TRBJ1-1; D unresolved. CDR1 is SGHRS, CDR2 YFSETQ, per germline. Between the trimmed V and J ends, which lost 0 bases and 2 bases, there was a span of 8 bases. CDR3 size: 14 residues. DNA for the CDR3: TGCGCCAGCAGCTTGGAAGCGAGAAACACTGAAGCTTTCTTT. Its protein is CASSLEARNTEAFF.

The chain links TRBV6-5 to TRBJ2-2; 12 nucleotides line up with TRBD1. This CDR3 comprises 15 residues. V trimming: 7 bases; J trimming: 4 bases; junction bases outside the gene matches: 4. CDR1 and CDR2 from the germline V gene are MNHEY and SVGAGI. The CDR3 DNA follows: TGTGCCAGCAAAGGGACAGGGGGCGGCACCGGGGAGCTGTTTTTT. Amino acids: CASKGTGGGTGELFF.

This clone has more than one count but fewer than ten. The genes are TRBV6-1 and TRBJ2-5, with 9 bases identical to TRBD1. Trimming cost V 9 bases and J 4 bases; bases outside gene matches: 9. The CDR3 is 14 residues long. Germline V lookup: CDR1 MNHNS, CDR2 SASEGT. As DNA, the CDR3 is TGTGCCAGTTGGACAGGGGAATATGGAGAGACCCAGTACTTC. Protein product: CASWTGEYGETQYF.